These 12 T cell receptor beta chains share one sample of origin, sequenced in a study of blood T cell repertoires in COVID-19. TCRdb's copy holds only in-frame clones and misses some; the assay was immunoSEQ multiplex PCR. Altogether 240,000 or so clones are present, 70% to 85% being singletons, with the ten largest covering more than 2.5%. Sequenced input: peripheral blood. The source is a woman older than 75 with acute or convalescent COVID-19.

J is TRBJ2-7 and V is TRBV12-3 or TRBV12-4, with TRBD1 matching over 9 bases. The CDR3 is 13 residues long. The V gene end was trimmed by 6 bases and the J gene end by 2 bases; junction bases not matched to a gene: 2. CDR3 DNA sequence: TGTGCCAGCAGGCGGACAGGGGCCTACGAGCAGTACTTC. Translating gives CASRRTGAYEQYF.

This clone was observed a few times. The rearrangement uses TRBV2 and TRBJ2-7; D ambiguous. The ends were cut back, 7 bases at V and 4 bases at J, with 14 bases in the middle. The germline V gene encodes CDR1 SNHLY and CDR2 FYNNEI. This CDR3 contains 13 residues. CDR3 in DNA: TGTGCCAGCACCGAAAACCAAGCTTACGAGCAGTACTTC. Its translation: CASTENQAYEQYF.

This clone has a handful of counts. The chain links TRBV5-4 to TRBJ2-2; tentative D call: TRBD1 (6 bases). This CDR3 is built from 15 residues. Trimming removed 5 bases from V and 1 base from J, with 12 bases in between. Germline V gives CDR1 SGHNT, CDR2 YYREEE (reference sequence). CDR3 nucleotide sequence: TGTGCCAGCAGAAACAGGGCGGTGAACACCGGGGAGCTGTTTTTT. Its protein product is CASRNRAVNTGELFF.

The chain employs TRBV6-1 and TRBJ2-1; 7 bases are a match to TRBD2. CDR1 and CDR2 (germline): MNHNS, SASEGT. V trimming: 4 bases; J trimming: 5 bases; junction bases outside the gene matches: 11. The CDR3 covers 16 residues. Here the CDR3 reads CASSGILAEYDNEQFF. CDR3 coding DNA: TGTGCCAGCAGTGGAATTCTAGCGGAATACGACAATGAGCAGTTCTTC.

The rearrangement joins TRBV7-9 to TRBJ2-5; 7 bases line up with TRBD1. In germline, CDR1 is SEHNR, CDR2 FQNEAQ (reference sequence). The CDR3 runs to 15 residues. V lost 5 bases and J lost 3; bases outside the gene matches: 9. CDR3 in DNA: TGTGCCAGCAGCCTTCTAAGGGACAGAAAAGAGACCCAGTACTTC. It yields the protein CASSLLRDRKETQYF.

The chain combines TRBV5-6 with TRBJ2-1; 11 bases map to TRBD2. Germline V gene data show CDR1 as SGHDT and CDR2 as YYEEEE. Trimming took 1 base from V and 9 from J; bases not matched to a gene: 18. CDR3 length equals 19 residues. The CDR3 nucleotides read TGTGCCAGCAGCTTGACGATAGCGGGAGGGCCGAGAAAGAGGGTTGAGCAGTTCTTC. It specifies CASSLTIAGGPRKRVEQFF. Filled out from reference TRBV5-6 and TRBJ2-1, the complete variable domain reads DAGVTQSPTHLIKTRGQQVTLRCSPKSGHDTVSWYQQALGQGPQFIFQYYEEEERQRGNFPDRFSGHQFPNYSSELNVNALLLGDSALYLCASSLTIAGGPRKRVEQFFGPGTRLTVL.

The CDR3 DNA reads as TGTGCCAGCAGGAGGACTAGCGTATTGGGTAACGGGGAGCTGTTTTTT. Encoded protein: CASRRTSVLGNGELFF. V and J are TRBV2 and TRBJ2-2; 9 bases map to TRBD2. Trimming at V came to 6 bases and at J to 7 bases, leaving 12 bases not matched to a gene. The germline CDR1 and CDR2 sequences are SNHLY and FYNNEI. The CDR3 is 16 amino acids.

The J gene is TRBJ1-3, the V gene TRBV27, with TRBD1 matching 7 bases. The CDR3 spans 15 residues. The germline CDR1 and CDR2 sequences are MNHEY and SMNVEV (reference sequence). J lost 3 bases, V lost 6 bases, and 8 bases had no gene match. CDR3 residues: CASSRDGTDGNTIYF. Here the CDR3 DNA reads TGTGCCAGCAGCAGAGACGGGACAGATGGAAACACCATATATTTT.

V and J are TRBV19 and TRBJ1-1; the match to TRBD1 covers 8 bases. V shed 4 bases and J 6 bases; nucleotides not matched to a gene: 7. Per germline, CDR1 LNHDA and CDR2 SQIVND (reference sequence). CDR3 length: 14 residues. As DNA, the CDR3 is TGTGCCAGTAGTACTCAGGGGGCGCAAGCTGAAGCTTTCTTT. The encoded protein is CASSTQGAQAEAFF.

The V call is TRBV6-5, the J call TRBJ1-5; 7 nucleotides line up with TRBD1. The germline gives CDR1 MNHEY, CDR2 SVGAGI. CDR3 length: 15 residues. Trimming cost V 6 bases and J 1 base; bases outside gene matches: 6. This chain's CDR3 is CASSKTGLSNQPQHF. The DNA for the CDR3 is TGTGCCAGCAGCAAGACAGGGTTGAGCAATCAGCCCCAGCATTTT.

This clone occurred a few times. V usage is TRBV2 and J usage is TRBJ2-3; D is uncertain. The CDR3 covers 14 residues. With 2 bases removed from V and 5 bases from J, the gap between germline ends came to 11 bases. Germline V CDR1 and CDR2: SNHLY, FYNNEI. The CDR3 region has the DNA TGTGCCAGCAGTGAACGGGTGGTGGGAGATACGCAGTATTTT. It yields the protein CASSERVVGDTQYF.

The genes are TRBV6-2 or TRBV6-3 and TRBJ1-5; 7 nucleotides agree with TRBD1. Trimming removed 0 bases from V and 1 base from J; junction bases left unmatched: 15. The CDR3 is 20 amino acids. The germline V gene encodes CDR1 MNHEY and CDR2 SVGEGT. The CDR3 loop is CASSYSPYITGVQSNQPQHF. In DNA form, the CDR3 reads TGTGCCAGCAGTTACTCTCCATATATTACAGGGGTTCAGAGCAATCAGCCCCAGCATTTT.